A single sample gave rise to the 29 T cell receptor beta chains below, sequenced in a study of T cells after posttransplantation cyclophosphamide (TCRdb year 2016). Library construction relied on the immunoSEQ multiplex PCR assay. Here the immuneACCESS table is served through TCRdb, limited to in-frame sequences with V and J called. Missing clones are a known gap in these copies; in checked studies unresolved V genes cover under half, and the rest lacks a known reason. For this sample there are some 5,900 clones; approximately 1.8% appear just once. The ten largest clones add up to roughly 27% of the sample. Reading the label with the study, this specimen's treatment or condition is: high-dose cyclophosphamide on days +3 and +4 as single-agent GVHD prophylaxis. Busulfan and fludarabine conditioning, a related or unrelated marrow graft, and cyclophosphamide on days +3 and +4 were given to PTCy patients.

The sequencing here drew on PBMCs, taken roughly 220 days after a stem cell transplant with posttransplant cyclophosphamide. These receptors were obtained from a male patient aged 25-45 years who received an allogeneic stem cell transplant from a related donor, was CMV-positive, and had no GVHD. Following a transplant, some T cells may be graft donor cells, not patient cells.

The chain combines TRBV27 with TRBJ1-1; D is unclear. The V and J ends lost 9 bases and 11 bases respectively, with 10 bases between them. CDR1 is MNHEY and CDR2 is SMNVEV in the germline V gene (reference sequence). The CDR3 totals 9 residues. The CDR3 nucleotides read TGTGCCAGATTCCCCCGGGCTTTCTTT. It codes for CARFPRAFF.

This clone is medium-sized in the sample. V gene TRBV5-1 combines with J gene TRBJ1-1, with 8 bases matching TRBD1. CDR1 is SGHRS, CDR2 YFSETQ, per germline. With 10 bases clipped from V and 4 bases from J, the junction kept 9 bases outside the gene matches. The CDR3 has 13 residues. CDR3 bases: TGCGCCTCGAAACAGGGGGGGAGCACTGAAGCTTTCTTT. Residues: CASKQGGSTEAFF.

This clone was seen a few times. The chain links TRBV15 to TRBJ2-7; D may be TRBD2 (6 bases). The CDR3 covers 16 residues. Germline assignment: CDR1 LNHNV and CDR2 YYDKDF (reference sequence). Trimming removed 5 bases from V and 6 bases from J, with 23 bases in between. CDR3 amino acids: CATSLNRDFTSREQYF. CDR3 coding DNA: TGTGCCACCAGCTTAAACCGGGACTTCACGTCTCGCGAGCAGTACTTC.

This chain links TRBV19 with TRBJ1-1, with a weak D call TRBD1 (6 bases). Germline V gives CDR1 LNHDA, CDR2 SQIVND (reference sequence). Trimming removed 2 bases at V and 0 bases at J, with 10 bases between. This CDR3 spans 15 amino acids. CDR3 nucleotide sequence: TGTGCCAGTAGTATAAACAAGGGGGTGAACACTGAAGCTTTCTTT. The encoded protein is CASSINKGVNTEAFF.

This clone appeared a few times. The V gene is TRBV7-2, the J gene TRBJ2-1; D is unclear. The germline V and J ends were trimmed by 1 base and 9 bases, with 13 bases remaining between them. From germline, CDR1 is SGHTA and CDR2 FQGNSA. CDR3 size: 14 residues. In DNA, the CDR3 is TGTGCCAGCAGCTTAGGAGGTGGCCCAAGTGAGCAGTTCTTC. Residues: CASSLGGGPSEQFF.

The chain combines TRBV4-3 with TRBJ1-4; 7 bases fit TRBD1. The CDR3 consists of 13 residues. V lost 4 bases to trimming and J lost 8 bases; unmatched junction nucleotides: 4. Germline CDR1 and CDR2: LGHNA and YSLEER. The CDR3 loop reads CASSRTTGEKLFF. The CDR3 DNA follows: TGCGCCAGCAGCCGAACGACAGGGGAAAAACTGTTTTTT.

This clone counts as medium-sized. The chain joins TRBV28 to TRBJ1-5; D might be TRBD1 (5 bases). The CDR3 sequence is 15 residues long. The V end was cut by 6 bases, the J end by 0 bases, with 12 bases between. The germline V gene has CDR1 MDHEN and CDR2 SYDVKM. CDR3 in DNA: TGTGCCAGCAGCCCCGGGGGGTATAGCAATCAGCCCCAGCATTTT. Amino acid sequence: CASSPGGYSNQPQHF.

A few counts support this clone. This chain joins TRBV19 and TRBJ2-5, with 9 bases that match TRBD2. After removal of 3 bases from V and 5 bases from J, the junction contained 16 bases not matched to a gene. This CDR3 has 18 amino acids. Germline CDR1 and CDR2: LNHDA and SQIVND (reference sequence). The CDR3 protein is CASSIAVWGVAGEETQYF. The CDR3 DNA follows: TGTGCCAGTAGTATTGCCGTATGGGGGGTAGCGGGAGAGGAGACCCAGTACTTC.

The rearrangement joins TRBV29-1 to TRBJ2-1; TRBD2 agrees at 10 bases. The CDR3 consists of 17 residues. In germline, CDR1 is SQVTM, CDR2 ANQGSEA. V lost 1 base and J lost 4; bases outside the gene matches: 10. In DNA, the CDR3 is TGCAGCGTTGAAGGGACCCTTCAGCGGGGGGGGTACAATGAGCAGTTCTTC. Translating gives CSVEGTLQRGGYNEQFF.

This clone was picked up a small number of times. The J gene is TRBJ1-1, the V gene TRBV25-1, with 9 positions matching TRBD1. With 3 bases clipped from V and 4 bases from J, the junction kept 3 bases outside the gene matches. Germline V gene sequence: CDR1 MGHDK, CDR2 SYGVNS. The CDR3 loop spans 14 amino acids. CDR3 DNA: TGTGCCAGCAGTGAGTTGACAGGGGGCACTGAAGCTTTCTTT. It codes for CASSELTGGTEAFF.

Only a few counts were recorded for this clone. The V call is TRBV28, the J call TRBJ2-1; tentatively, D is TRBD1 (5 bases). The CDR3 sequence is 11 residues long. With 8 bases removed from V and 9 bases from J, the gap between germline ends came to 11 bases. The germline V gene encodes CDR1 MDHEN and CDR2 SYDVKM. CDR3 nucleotides: TGTGCCAGCCAGAAAGGGGCTGAGCAGTTCTTC. Translation: CASQKGAEQFF.

By frequency in the sample, this clone is medium-sized. The chain links TRBV7-2 to TRBJ2-5; D remains ambiguous. CDR1 and CDR2 (germline): SGHTA, FQGNSA. With 1 base removed from V and 5 bases from J, the gap between germline ends came to 5 bases. The CDR3 is 12 residues long. This CDR3 is CASSLVGETQYF. The CDR3 nucleotides read TGTGCCAGCAGCTTAGTCGGGGAGACCCAGTACTTC. The whole variable domain, remainder taken from reference TRBV7-2 and TRBJ2-5, is GAGVSQSPSNKVTEKGKDVELRCDPISGHTALYWYRQSLGQGLEFLIYFQGNSAPDKSGLPSDRFSAERTGGSVSTLTIQRTQQEDSAVYLCASSLVGETQYFGPGTRLLVL.

V usage is TRBV4-2 and J usage is TRBJ2-1; 8 bases match TRBD1. CDR1 LGHNA and CDR2 YNFKEQ come from the germline V gene. V gave up 3 bases and J gave up 15 bases; unmatched junction bases: 16. The CDR3 extends over 15 amino acids. The CDR3 bases are TGTGCCAGCAGCCACCCCGAAAGATGGGGACAGGATCTGTTCTTC. Its protein product is CASSHPERWGQDLFF.

This clone turned up a few times. The V call is TRBV5-1, the J call TRBJ1-1, with 12 bases identical to TRBD1. Trimming removed 4 bases from V and 6 bases from J; junction bases left unmatched: 4. The germline CDR1 and CDR2 sequences are SGHRS and YFSETQ. The CDR3 consists of 14 residues. CDR3 DNA: TGCGCCAGCAGCCCGGGACAGGGGGCGGCTGAAGCTTTCTTT. This codes for CASSPGQGAAEAFF.

This clone was counted a few times. The V call is TRBV5-4, the J call TRBJ1-2; 7 bases map to TRBD1. J was trimmed by 3 bases and V by 3 bases; bases with no gene match: 5. The CDR3 has 14 residues. The germline gives CDR1 SGHNT, CDR2 YYREEE (reference sequence). The CDR3: CASSSSQGDYGYTF. The CDR3 DNA is TGTGCCAGCAGCTCGAGCCAGGGGGACTATGGCTACACCTTC.

The chain links TRBV9 to TRBJ1-3; TRBD1 matches 7 bases. V dropped 2 bases and J dropped 1; count of bases not matched to a gene: 12. The germline V gene has CDR1 SGDLS and CDR2 YYNGEE. The CDR3 contains 18 residues. The CDR3 sequence is CASSVRPQGIASGNTIYF. Written as DNA, the CDR3 is TGTGCCAGCAGCGTGAGACCACAGGGGATTGCATCTGGAAACACCATATATTTT.

The chain has TRBV2 and TRBJ1-1, with D uncertain. The CDR3 has 14 amino acids. The V gene lost 3 bases and the J gene lost 1 base, with 9 bases spanning the gap. The germline V gene encodes CDR1 SNHLY and CDR2 FYNNEI. The CDR3 sequence is CASSERQRNTEAFF. Here the CDR3 DNA reads TGTGCCAGCAGTGAGAGGCAGAGGAACACTGAAGCTTTCTTT.

In its sample, this clone was seen a few times. The chain employs TRBV7-2 and TRBJ2-5; TRBD2 aligns across 11 bases. The germline V gene encodes CDR1 SGHTA and CDR2 FQGNSA. This CDR3 is 15 amino acids long. V shed 3 bases, J shed 5 bases, and the junction held 5 bases outside the gene matches. This chain's CDR3 is CASSFSGGARETQYF. In nucleotides, the CDR3 is TGTGCCAGCAGCTTTAGCGGGGGGGCAAGGGAGACCCAGTACTTC.

This clone was found a few times. The V and J genes are TRBV29-1 and TRBJ2-1, with D hard to call. V lost 5 bases to trimming and J lost 9 bases, with 14 bases between them. The CDR3 length is 12 residues. CDR1 and CDR2 (germline): SQVTM, ANQGSEA. CDR3 nucleotides: TGCAGCGTTAGACCGTTACTAAGTGAGCAGTTCTTC. Amino acid sequence: CSVRPLLSEQFF.

The V call is TRBV29-1, the J call TRBJ2-1; the match to TRBD2 covers 8 bases. The V segment lost 7 bases and the J segment 3 bases; nucleotides outside the gene matches: 11. The CDR3 contains 15 residues. Germline loops: CDR1 SQVTM, CDR2 ANQGSEA. CDR3 sequence: CSAQTNSGDYNEQFF. The CDR3 DNA reads as TGCAGCGCCCAAACCAATAGCGGGGACTACAATGAGCAGTTCTTC.

The genes are TRBV6-6 and TRBJ2-1; TRBD1 matches 7 bases. In germline, CDR1 is MNHNY, CDR2 SVGAGI (reference sequence). This CDR3 region has 12 residues. V shed 5 bases and J 7 bases; nucleotides not matched to a gene: 2. As DNA, the CDR3 is TGTGCCAGCAGTAGACAGGGTAATGAGCAGTTCTTC. Encoded protein: CASSRQGNEQFF.

The chain has TRBV28 and TRBJ1-2; D unresolved. V lost 5 bases and J lost 9, with 13 bases in between. The germline gives CDR1 MDHEN, CDR2 SYDVKM. The CDR3 runs to 12 residues. CDR3 sequence: CASSPPGSSYTF. The CDR3 bases are TGTGCCAGCAGTCCCCCGGGTTCGAGCTACACCTTC.

This clone was counted a few times. The V gene is TRBV5-5, the J gene TRBJ2-2; 7 bases match TRBD1. Trimming removed 1 base from V and 4 bases from J; junction bases left unmatched: 7. The CDR3 contains 16 residues. The germline gives CDR1 SGHKS, CDR2 YYEKEE (reference sequence). The CDR3 sequence: CASSLMGTATTGELFF. The CDR3 DNA sequence: TGTGCCAGCAGCTTGATGGGGACAGCCACCACCGGGGAGCTGTTTTTT.

In this sample, this clone turned up a few times. The chain carries TRBV2 and TRBJ2-2; weak D call: TRBD2 (6 bases). From germline, CDR1 is SNHLY and CDR2 FYNNEI. Trimming took 0 bases from V and 7 from J, leaving 12 bases between them. The CDR3 is 15 residues long. The CDR3 nucleotides read TGTGCCAGCAGTGAAGCGTGGGGAGGTGGCGGGGAGCTGTTTTTT. Translating it yields CASSEAWGGGGELFF.

The rearrangement uses TRBV28 and TRBJ2-3; D gene ambiguous. Germline loops: CDR1 MDHEN, CDR2 SYDVKM. The CDR3 extends over 16 amino acids. V was trimmed by 5 bases and J by 0 bases, leaving 15 bases between them. CDR3 nucleotide sequence: TGTGCCAGCAGTCTACTTATCCAGGCTAGCACAGATACGCAGTATTTT. Translated: CASSLLIQASTDTQYF.

This clone was seen only a few times. The chain carries TRBV5-1 and TRBJ2-5, with D possibly matching TRBD2 (5 bases). CDR3 length equals 15 residues. The V gene lost 4 bases and the J gene lost 5 bases, with 18 bases spanning the gap. The germline V gene encodes CDR1 SGHRS and CDR2 YFSETQ. Here the CDR3 reads CASSDERSSWETQYF. The CDR3 nucleotides are TGCGCCAGCAGCGACGAGCGGAGTTCATGGGAGACCCAGTACTTC.

This clone has a handful of counts. The chain has TRBV28 and TRBJ1-2, with D unresolved. This CDR3 has 10 amino acids. Germline V gene lookup returns CDR1 MDHEN and CDR2 SYDVKM. V dropped 8 bases and J dropped 6 bases, with 7 bases sitting between them. The CDR3 DNA follows: TGTGCCAGCTACGGTCATGGCTACACCTTC. This translates into CASYGHGYTF.

This clone was recorded a few times. The chain employs TRBV28 and TRBJ1-5, with 10 bases matching TRBD1. The CDR3 contains 15 residues. CDR1 MDHEN and CDR2 SYDVKM come from the germline V gene. V lost 6 bases to trimming and J lost 7 bases; unmatched junction nucleotides: 9. The CDR3 coding sequence is TGTGCCAGCAGGTCCCGGGACAGGGGATACCAGCCCCAGCATTTT. Residues: CASRSRDRGYQPQHF.

There are a few counts of this clone. The chain combines TRBV7-3 with TRBJ2-1; 9 bases are a match to TRBD2. This CDR3 is 14 amino acids long. Germline values: CDR1 SGHTA, CDR2 FQGTGA. The V and J ends lost 4 bases and 6 bases, in that order; junction bases with no gene match: 4. In DNA form, the CDR3 reads TGTGCCAGCAGCTCGGCGGGAGGGATCAATGAGCAGTTCTTC. The encoded protein is CASSSAGGINEQFF.